This TCR beta chain stems from a study of blood T cell repertoires in COVID-19. Under the authors' procedure: Amplification from reference gene primers served as the basis for estimated nucleated cell counts. Produced via immunoSEQ multiplex PCR; TCRdb's table is partial and in-frame only. V and J calls and clone size are copied from that table; D and trimming were computed from the DNA. This table holds about 210,000 clones, approximately 85% found once. The V end was cut by 9 bases, the J end by 3 bases, with 19 bases between. This CDR3 has 14 residues. The TCR comes from a man aged 45-65 years with COVID-19, enrolled during active disease. Sequencing used peripheral blood. The chain uses TRBV5-7 and TRBJ2-7; TRBD1 might be the D (7 bases). TRBV5-7 is noted as an ORF with a role that remains uncertain. The CDR3 DNA sequence: TGTGCCACACCAGGAGGGGGCGCGGACTACGAGCAGTACTTC. This gives the protein CATPGGGADYEQYF.